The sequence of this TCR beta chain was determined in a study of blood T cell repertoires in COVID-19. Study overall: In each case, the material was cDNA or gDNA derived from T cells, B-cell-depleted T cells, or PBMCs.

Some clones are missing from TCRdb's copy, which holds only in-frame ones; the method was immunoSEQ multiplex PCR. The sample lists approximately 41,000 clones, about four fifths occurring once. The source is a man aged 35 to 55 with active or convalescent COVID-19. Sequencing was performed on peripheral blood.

CDR3 protein: CASSPWAGGSSYEQYF. DNA for the CDR3: TGTGCCAGTAGTCCCTGGGCAGGGGGCAGTTCCTACGAGCAGTACTTC. The chain joins TRBV19 to TRBJ2-7; 8 positions agree with TRBD1. CDR3 length equals 16 residues. CDR1 and CDR2 (germline): LNHDA, SQIVND (reference sequence). With 5 bases clipped from V and 1 base from J, the junction kept 10 bases outside the gene matches.